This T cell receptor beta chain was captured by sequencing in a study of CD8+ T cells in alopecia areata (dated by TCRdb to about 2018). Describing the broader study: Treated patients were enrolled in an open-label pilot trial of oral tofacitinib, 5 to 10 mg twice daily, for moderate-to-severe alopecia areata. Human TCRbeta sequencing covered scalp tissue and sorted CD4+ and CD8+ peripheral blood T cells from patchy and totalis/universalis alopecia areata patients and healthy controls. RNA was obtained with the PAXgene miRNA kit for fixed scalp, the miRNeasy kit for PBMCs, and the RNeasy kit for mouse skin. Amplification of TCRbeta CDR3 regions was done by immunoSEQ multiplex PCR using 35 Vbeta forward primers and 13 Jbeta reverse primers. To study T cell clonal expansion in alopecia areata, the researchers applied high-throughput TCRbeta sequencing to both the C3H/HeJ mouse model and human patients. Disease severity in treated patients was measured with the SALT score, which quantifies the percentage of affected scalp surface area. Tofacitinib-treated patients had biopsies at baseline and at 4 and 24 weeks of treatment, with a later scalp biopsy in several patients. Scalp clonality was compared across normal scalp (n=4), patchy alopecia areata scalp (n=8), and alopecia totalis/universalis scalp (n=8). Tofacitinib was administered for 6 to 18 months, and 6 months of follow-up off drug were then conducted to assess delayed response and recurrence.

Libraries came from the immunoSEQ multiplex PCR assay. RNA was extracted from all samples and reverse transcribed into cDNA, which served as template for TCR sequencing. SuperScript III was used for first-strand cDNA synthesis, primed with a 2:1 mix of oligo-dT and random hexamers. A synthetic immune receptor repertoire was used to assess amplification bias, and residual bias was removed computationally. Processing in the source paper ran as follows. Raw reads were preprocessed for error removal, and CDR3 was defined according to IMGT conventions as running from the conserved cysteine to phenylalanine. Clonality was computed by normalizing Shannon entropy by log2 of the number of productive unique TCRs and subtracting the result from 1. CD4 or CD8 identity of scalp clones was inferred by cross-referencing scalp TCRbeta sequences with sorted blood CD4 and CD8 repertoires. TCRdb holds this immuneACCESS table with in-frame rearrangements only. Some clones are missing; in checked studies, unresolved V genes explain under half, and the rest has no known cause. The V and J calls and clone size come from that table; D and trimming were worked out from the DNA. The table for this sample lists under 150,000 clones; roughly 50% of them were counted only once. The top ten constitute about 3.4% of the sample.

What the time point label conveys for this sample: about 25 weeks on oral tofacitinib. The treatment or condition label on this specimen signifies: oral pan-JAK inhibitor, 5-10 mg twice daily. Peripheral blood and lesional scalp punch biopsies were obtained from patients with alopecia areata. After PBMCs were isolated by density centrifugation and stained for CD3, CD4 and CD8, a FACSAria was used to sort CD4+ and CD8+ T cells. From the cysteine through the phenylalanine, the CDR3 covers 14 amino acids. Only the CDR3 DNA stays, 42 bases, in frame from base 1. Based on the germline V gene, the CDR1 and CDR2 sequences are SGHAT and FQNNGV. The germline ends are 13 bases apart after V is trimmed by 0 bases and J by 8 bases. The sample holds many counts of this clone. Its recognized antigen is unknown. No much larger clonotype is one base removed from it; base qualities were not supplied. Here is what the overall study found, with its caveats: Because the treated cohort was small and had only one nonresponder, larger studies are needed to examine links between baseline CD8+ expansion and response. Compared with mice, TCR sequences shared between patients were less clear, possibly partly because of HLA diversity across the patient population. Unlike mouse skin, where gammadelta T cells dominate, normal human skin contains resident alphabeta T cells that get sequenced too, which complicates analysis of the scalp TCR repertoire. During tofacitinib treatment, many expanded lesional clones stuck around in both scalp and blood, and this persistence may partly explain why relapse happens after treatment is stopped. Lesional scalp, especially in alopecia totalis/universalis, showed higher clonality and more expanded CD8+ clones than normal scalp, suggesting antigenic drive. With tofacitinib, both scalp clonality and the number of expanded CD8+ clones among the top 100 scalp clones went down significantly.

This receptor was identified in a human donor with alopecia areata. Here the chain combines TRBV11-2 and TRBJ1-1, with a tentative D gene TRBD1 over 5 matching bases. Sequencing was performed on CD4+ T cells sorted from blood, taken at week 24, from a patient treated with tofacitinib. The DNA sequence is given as TGTGCCAGCAGCTTAGATCAGGGAACAGACGAAGCTTTCTTT. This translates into CASSLDQGTDEAFF.